Sequencing of this T cell receptor beta chain was carried out in a study of regulatory T cells in long-lasting Graves disease. As to time point: newly diagnosed GD, antithyroid drugs for less than 3 months. Construction of the TCR library relied on RNA isolated from PBMCs. CDR3-region Arm-PCR and iRepertoire HTBI primers produced the TCR beta libraries. TCRdb re-derived calls from the multiplex PCR reads in MiXCR, one entry per CDR3 protein. This sample has hundreds of thousands of distinct CDR3 sequences, with more than 15% found just once. This clonotype has a count of ten or more. Germline V gives CDR1 MNHNS, CDR2 SASEGT. V dropped 8 bases and J dropped 3; count of bases not matched to a gene: 9. The CDR3 sequence is 15 residues long.

This chain uses TRBV6-1 with TRBJ2-5; 10 nucleotides line up with TRBD1. The clonotype was recovered from a female donor with Graves disease. Sequenced material: peripheral blood mononuclear cells (PBMCs), taken at new diagnosis, from a patient treated with antithyroid drugs. CDR3 in DNA: TGTGCCAGCTCAACTCAGGACAGGGGGGAAGAGACCCAGTACTTC. This codes for CASSTQDRGEETQYF.